This T cell receptor beta chain came from a study of a mutant IDH1 vaccine in newly diagnosed glioma. The overall study: Previous care, which was radiotherapy, temozolomide, or both, most often involved both.

Repertoires were generated with immunoSEQ multiplex PCR, while TCRdb's copy carries only in-frame clones and drops some. The table lists around 56,000 clones, 91% of them singletons. As to time point: baseline, week 1 (first vaccination visit). The treatment: pre-vaccination baseline after standard-of-care therapy. This CDR3 spans 16 amino acids. The V segment lost 5 bases and the J segment 0 bases; nucleotides outside the gene matches: 8. Germline V lookup: CDR1 SGHNT, CDR2 YENEEA. This sample comprised PBMCs, obtained from a glioma patient treated with radiotherapy, temozolomide or both. This TCR was recovered from a man aged 45-65 years with glioma. V gene TRBV11-3 combines with J gene TRBJ2-7, with 9 bases lining up with TRBD1. The CDR3 sequence: CASSPGTGNLSYEQYF. In DNA form, the CDR3 reads TGTGCCAGCAGCCCGGGGACAGGGAACCTCTCCTACGAGCAGTACTTC.